Following are 22 T cell receptor beta chains from one sample sequenced in a study of cytomegalovirus exposure and HLA in healthy donors. Here immunoSEQ multiplex PCR was the method, and the copy in TCRdb shows in-frame clones only, minus some. The sample contains 250,000 to 400,000 clones, 88% of which appear only once. Material for sequencing was PBMCs. The receptors stem from a man younger than 40 in good health and CMV-seronegative.

This clone appeared a few times. This sequence joins TRBV7-9 and TRBJ2-7; 9 bases match TRBD1. Germline lookup yields CDR1 SEHNR and CDR2 FQNEAQ (reference sequence). The CDR3 totals 16 residues. V lost 5 bases and J lost 6; bases outside the gene matches: 14. The CDR3 reads CASSDRDRDKKFEQYF. As DNA, the CDR3 is TGTGCCAGCAGCGACCGGGACAGGGACAAAAAATTCGAGCAGTACTTC.

The rearrangement joins TRBV5-1 to TRBJ1-4; D uncertain. There are 13 residues in the CDR3. From germline, CDR1 is SGHRS and CDR2 YFSETQ. V was clipped by 2 bases and J by 5 bases, with 7 bases between them. CDR3: CASSFLRNEKLFF. The CDR3 DNA is TGCGCCAGCAGCTTTCTCCGGAATGAAAAACTGTTTTTT.

CDR3 sequence: CASSLSAATQNIQYF. The CDR3 nucleotides read TGCGCCAGCAGCCTCTCTGCGGCCACCCAAAACATTCAGTACTTC. The genes are TRBV4-1 and TRBJ2-4, with D unresolved. The CDR3 consists of 15 residues. Germline CDR1 and CDR2: MGHRA and YSYEKL. V lost 4 bases to trimming and J lost 5 bases, with 15 bases between them.

The rearrangement joins TRBV7-2 to TRBJ2-4, with D unclear. Germline lookup yields CDR1 SGHTA and CDR2 FQGNSA. The CDR3 is 14 residues long. The V end lost 6 bases, the J end lost 0 bases, and 9 bases lay between the germline ends. The CDR3 sequence is CASSGALAKNIQYF. DNA for the CDR3: TGTGCCAGCAGTGGAGCACTAGCCAAAAACATTCAGTACTTC.

The chain uses TRBV11-2 and TRBJ2-7, with a possible D match to TRBD1 (5 bases). This CDR3 has 12 amino acids. Trimming took 5 bases from V and 10 from J, leaving 15 bases between them. The germline CDR1 and CDR2 sequences are SGHAT and FQNNGV. This CDR3 is CASSRSRTFQYF. Written as DNA, the CDR3 is TGTGCCAGCAGCAGATCCAGGACATTTCAGTACTTC.

The V and J genes are TRBV7-5 and TRBJ1-2; TRBD1, the table's D call, was not compared with the DNA. TRBV7-5 is tagged as a pseudogene. The CDR3 contains 16 residues. The CDR3 DNA reads as TGTGTCAGAAGCTTATCGAACAGCCCTCTTTTGGATGGCTACACCTTC. Its protein is CVRSLSNSPLLDGYTF.

This rearrangement joins TRBV25-1 to TRBJ1-6, with 10 bases aligning to TRBD1. The ends lost 10 bases at V and 8 bases at J; junction bases unmatched: 11. The CDR3 runs to 15 residues. Germline values: CDR1 MGHDK, CDR2 SYGVNS. The CDR3: CANGDRGCVDSPLHF. The CDR3 nucleotides are TGTGCCAACGGGGACAGGGGTTGTGTTGATTCACCCCTCCACTTT.

This chain connects TRBV7-2 to TRBJ1-6; D is possibly TRBD1 (6 bases). The germline V gene encodes CDR1 SGHTA and CDR2 FQGNSA. Trimming cost V 1 base and J 14 bases, with 12 bases left between them. The CDR3 totals 13 residues. The DNA of the CDR3 is TGTGCCAGCAGCTTAGGCACAGGGCCAGCCCTCCACTTT. This gives the protein CASSLGTGPALHF.

V is TRBV25-1 and J is TRBJ1-2; D uncertain. Per germline, CDR1 MGHDK and CDR2 SYGVNS. The CDR3 consists of 12 residues. Trimming cost V 2 bases and J 4 bases, with 5 bases left between them. The CDR3 coding sequence is TGTGCCAGCAGTGAAATCGGCTATGGCTACACCTTC. It is translated as CASSEIGYGYTF.

Comments on this clone: Additional DNA sequences in this sample encode the identical CDR3. The chain joins TRBV5-1 to TRBJ2-5; possible D gene TRBD1, 5 bases. Germline CDR1 reads SGHRS; CDR2 reads YFSETQ. CDR3 length: 13 amino acids. The V gene lost 1 base and the J gene lost 2 bases, with 6 bases spanning the gap. The CDR3 DNA reads TGCGCCAGCAGCTTGTCAGGGCAAGAGACCCAGTACTTC. This encodes CASSLSGQETQYF.

This chain connects TRBV5-1 to TRBJ2-5; TRBD1 agrees at 7 bases. The J segment lost 1 base and the V segment lost 2 bases, leaving 2 bases of the junction unmatched. CDR1 is SGHRS and CDR2 is YFSETQ in the germline V gene. The CDR3 contains 14 residues. The CDR3 DNA reads TGCGCCAGCAGCTTAGGACAGGCCCAAGAGACCCAGTACTTC. This translates into CASSLGQAQETQYF. Based on the CDR3 plus reference TRBV5-1 and TRBJ2-5, the full variable domain is KAGVTQTPRYLIKTRGQQVTLSCSPISGHRSVSWYQQTPGQGLQFLFEYFSETQRNKGNFPGRFSGRQFSNSRSEMNVSTLELGDSALYLCASSLGQAQETQYFGPGTRLLVL.

V gene TRBV11-2 combines with J gene TRBJ2-1; 11 bases agree with TRBD2. V shed 5 bases and J 5 bases; nucleotides not matched to a gene: 5. The germline V gene has CDR1 SGHAT and CDR2 FQNNGV. The CDR3 is 15 amino acids. CDR3 region: CASSAIAGGDNEQFF. The CDR3 nucleotides are TGTGCCAGCAGCGCCATAGCGGGGGGGGACAATGAGCAGTTCTTC.

This clone has a single count. V is TRBV30 and J is TRBJ2-3; the D gene is possibly TRBD2 (7 bases). V lost 2 bases, J lost 1 base, and 10 bases lay in between. CDR1 is GTSNPN, CDR2 SVGIG, per germline (reference sequence). The CDR3 is made up of 14 amino acids. The CDR3 coding sequence is TGTGCCTGGAGTAGGGGGGGCGGCACAGATACGCAGTATTTT. Its translation is CAWSRGGGTDTQYF.

This chain uses TRBV4-1 with TRBJ2-7, with 7 bases that match TRBD1. CDR3 size: 17 residues. CDR1 is MGHRA, CDR2 YSYEKL, per germline. The trim removed 4 bases at V and 5 bases at J, leaving 17 bases unmatched. CDR3 DNA sequence: TGCGCCAGCAGCCCTTCCGAGGCCGGGACAGCGTTCAACGAGCAGTACTTC. This gives the protein CASSPSEAGTAFNEQYF.

V gene TRBV4-1 combines with J gene TRBJ2-4; 7 bases fit TRBD2. The trim removed 0 bases at V and 6 bases at J, leaving 11 bases unmatched. This CDR3 spans 17 amino acids. CDR1 and CDR2 (germline): MGHRA, YSYEKL. The DNA for the CDR3 is TGCGCCAGCAGCCAAGAAGGATCGGGTCTAGCGGTAAACATTCAGTACTTC. It is translated as CASSQEGSGLAVNIQYF.

This clone was observed a few times. The chain employs TRBV7-9 and TRBJ1-2; TRBD1 agrees at 8 bases. Germline loops: CDR1 SEHNR, CDR2 FQNEAQ (reference sequence). The CDR3 length is 13 residues. V lost 4 bases and J lost 11; bases outside the gene matches: 9. The CDR3 here is CASSYGDRIGYTF. CDR3 DNA: TGTGCCAGCAGCTATGGGGACAGGATCGGGTACACCTTC.

The chain uses TRBV30 and TRBJ2-7, with D possibly matching TRBD2 (6 bases). Germline assignment: CDR1 GTSNPN and CDR2 SVGIG (reference sequence). Trimming pared 2 bases from V and 1 base from J, leaving 12 bases between. The CDR3 has 14 residues. CDR3 nucleotides: TGTGCCTGGAGTCTTGGAGGGGCTTCCTACGAGCAGTACTTC. This encodes CAWSLGGASYEQYF.

This chain connects TRBV2 to TRBJ1-5, with D possibly matching TRBD1 (6 bases). The V and J ends lost 4 bases and 0 bases respectively, with 19 bases between them. CDR3 size: 18 residues. Germline values: CDR1 SNHLY, CDR2 FYNNEI. The chain's CDR3 is CASSVRAGESNSNQPQHF. The CDR3 region has the DNA TGTGCCAGCAGTGTCCGGGCAGGGGAGTCTAATAGCAATCAGCCCCAGCATTTT.

The chain links TRBV4-3 to TRBJ1-2; D unclear. Germline-derived CDR1 and CDR2 are LGHNA and YSLEER. The CDR3 has 14 amino acids. Trimming took off 1 base at V and 2 bases at J, with 8 bases between the two ends. The CDR3 nucleotides are TGCGCCAGCAGCCAAGCGGCGGAGAACTATGGCTACACCTTC. It is translated as CASSQAAENYGYTF.

This chain joins TRBV5-5 and TRBJ2-1; 7 nucleotides agree with TRBD1. This CDR3 spans 14 amino acids. CDR1 is SGHKS, CDR2 YYEKEE, per germline (reference sequence). V shed 2 bases and J 6 bases; nucleotides not matched to a gene: 5. The CDR3 DNA reads as TGTGCCAGCAGCTTATGGACAGGAGTCAATGAGCAGTTCTTC. This codes for CASSLWTGVNEQFF.

The rearrangement joins TRBV19 to TRBJ1-1; D is unclear. This CDR3 has 15 amino acids. The germline gives CDR1 LNHDA, CDR2 SQIVND (reference sequence). V lost 1 base to trimming and J lost 0 bases, with 9 bases between them. The CDR3 loop reads CASSIVREVNTEAFF. The DNA for the CDR3 is TGTGCCAGTAGTATAGTACGGGAGGTGAACACTGAAGCTTTCTTT.

The chain employs TRBV6-5 and TRBJ2-7; D is unclear. Germline V lookup: CDR1 MNHEY, CDR2 SVGAGI. The CDR3 is made up of 14 amino acids. The germline V and J ends were trimmed by 0 bases and 1 base, with 7 bases remaining between them. The CDR3 sequence is CASSYSLRSYEQYF. The DNA of the CDR3 is TGTGCCAGCAGTTACTCCCTGCGATCCTACGAGCAGTACTTC.